The 8 T cell receptor beta chains below come from one sample, sequenced in a study of blood T cell repertoires in COVID-19. Assay used: immunoSEQ multiplex PCR; TCRdb lists only in-frame clones, some missing. The repertoire holds roughly 140,000 clones, with more than 80% as singletons. The source material was peripheral blood. The receptors derive from a human donor in a cohort sampled during active COVID-19.

This chain connects TRBV29-1 to TRBJ1-3; no firm D call. V was shortened by 5 bases and J by 0 bases, with 2 bases between the two germline ends. Germline CDR1 and CDR2: SQVTM and ANQGSEA. CDR3 length: 11 residues. Here the CDR3 reads CSVHSGNTIYF. CDR3 in DNA: TGCAGCGTTCACTCTGGAAACACCATATATTTT.

The chain recombines TRBV11-2 with TRBJ2-2; possibly TRBD1 for D (6 bases). Germline V gene lookup returns CDR1 SGHAT and CDR2 FQNNGV. The CDR3 is made up of 15 amino acids. Trimming removed 5 bases from V and 4 bases from J, with 14 bases in between. The CDR3 reads CASSPWTEITGELFF. The DNA of the CDR3 is TGTGCCAGCAGCCCCTGGACAGAAATCACCGGGGAGCTGTTTTTT.

This clone showed up just once. One end of the junction fails to match germline, which may point to a read error. The same CDR3 is also encoded by other DNA sequences in this sample. V usage is TRBV12-3 or TRBV12-4 and J usage is TRBJ2-7; D is uncertain. There are 13 residues in the CDR3. CDR3 DNA sequence: TGTGCCAGCAGTCCCGGTAGAAGAGGCCAACCGGACTTC. Its translation is CASSPGRRGQPDF.

The chain uses TRBV11-2 and TRBJ1-4; D not resolved. Germline V CDR1 and CDR2: SGHAT, FQNNGV. The CDR3 contains 15 residues. V gave up 0 bases and J gave up 8 bases, with 13 bases separating them. CDR3 nucleotides: TGTGCCAGCAGCTTAGATCGAGGATTTGGAGAAAAACTGTTTTTT. It translates to CASSLDRGFGEKLFF.

The CDR3 loop reads CASKNIAGGLSEQYF. CDR3 nucleotides: TGTGCCAGCAAAAATATAGCGGGGGGGCTCTCTGAGCAGTACTTC. The chain links TRBV6-6 to TRBJ2-7, with 11 bases lining up with TRBD2. Trimming at V came to 7 bases and at J to 7 bases, leaving 12 bases not matched to a gene. CDR3 size: 15 residues. The germline V gene has CDR1 MNHNY and CDR2 SVGAGI (reference sequence).

This chain joins TRBV28 and TRBJ1-1; TRBD1 might be the D (5 bases). CDR3 length equals 15 residues. Trimming took off 4 bases at V and 0 bases at J, with 12 bases between the two ends. CDR1 MDHEN and CDR2 SYDVKM come from the germline V gene. The CDR3 loop is CASSSLAGLNTEAFF. The CDR3 DNA reads as TGTGCCAGCAGTTCTTTGGCAGGGTTGAACACTGAAGCTTTCTTT. The full variable domain, in which reference TRBV28 and TRBJ1-1 provide the parts outside the CDR3, is DVKVTQSSRYLVKRTGEKVFLECVQDMDHENMFWYRQDPGLGLRLIYFSYDVKMKEKGDIPEGYSVSREKKERFSLILESASTNQTSMYLCASSSLAGLNTEAFFGQGTRLTVV.

This rearrangement joins TRBV7-9 to TRBJ1-1, with 7 bases lining up with TRBD1. CDR1 is SEHNR, CDR2 FQNEAQ, per germline (reference sequence). The CDR3 extends over 14 amino acids. With 5 bases clipped from V and 1 base from J, the junction kept 4 bases outside the gene matches. The CDR3 protein is CASSPGQTNTEAFF. The DNA of the CDR3 is TGTGCCAGCAGCCCGGGACAGACGAACACTGAAGCTTTCTTT.

This clone has just a few counts. This chain joins TRBV19 and TRBJ2-3; TRBD2 is a possible D gene (6 bases). In germline, CDR1 is LNHDA, CDR2 SQIVND (reference sequence). The CDR3 runs to 14 residues. The ends were cut back, 3 bases at V and 4 bases at J, with 11 bases in the middle. The CDR3 sequence: CASSMDPGADTQYF. CDR3 DNA: TGTGCCAGTAGTATGGACCCGGGGGCAGATACGCAGTATTTT. The full variable domain, rest sourced from reference TRBV19 and TRBJ2-3, is DGGITQSPKYLFRKEGQNVTLSCEQNLNHDAMYWYRQDPGQGLRLIYYSQIVNDFQKGDIAEGYSVSREKKESFPLTVTSAQKNPTAFYLCASSMDPGADTQYFGPGTRLTVL.